Sequencing of this T cell receptor (beta chain) was carried out in a study of blood T cell repertoires in COVID-19 (TCRdb year 2020). As for the study more broadly: Samples from collaborators originated in the United States, Italy and Spain and spanned both the acute and convalescent phases of COVID-19. The prospective study material was composed of cDNA or gDNA derived from T cells, B-cell-depleted T cells, or PBMCs. The dataset comprised deeply sampled blood TCRbeta repertoires from subjects exposed to, actively infected with, or recovered from COVID-19. A freely available public database, intended as a resource for researchers studying the immune response to SARS-CoV-2, is where the repertoires were released. The sample metadata nearly always contained a de-identified subject ID, COVID-19 status, age in years and sex. The samples were drawn from the first 160 participants of the ongoing ImmuneRACE study and from 950 to 1,500 subjects provided by 6 global collaborators. HLA class I and class II types, where available, came from metadata supplied by the sample provider rather than from assay-based typing. General findings and caveats noted by the study authors: The quantity of clinical and demographic metadata differed by source and by participant and was supplied without curation.

Each collaborating institution followed its own protocols to collect whole blood in K2EDTA tubes. Collaborator samples were shipped for TCRbeta analysis as frozen whole blood, isolated PBMCs, or DNA extracted from either sample type. The immunoSEQ Assay, a bias-controlled multiplex PCR, was used to amplify TCRbeta CDR3 regions from genomic DNA. The paper's data handling went like this. Nucleated cell counts per sample were estimated from amplification of reference gene primers within the assay. Sequence reads were collapsed and filtered to measure the absolute abundance of every unique TCRbeta CDR3 rearrangement. Productive Simpson clonality was computed per sample as the square root of Simpson's diversity index over productive rearrangements. In its TCRdb copy, this immuneACCESS table keeps in-frame sequences only and misses some clones. Where compared with another copy, unresolved V genes explain less than half of these, and the others have no known cause. V and J calls and clone size are given by that table; D and trimming were obtained from the DNA. This sample holds approximately 240,000 clones; 65% to 85% were observed only once. Of the sample, less than 6.5% is held by the ten largest clones.

CDR1 and CDR2 are read off the germline V gene (reference sequence) as LNHNV and YYDKDF. At the junction V is shortened by 1 base and J by 8 bases, with 14 bases in between. From cysteine to phenylalanine, the CDR3 is 14 amino acids long. The entry retains the CDR3 DNA only, 42 bases that are in frame from base 1. Comment on this clone: Its binding antigen is unknown. There are no base qualities to consult, and no much larger clone falls within one base.

The source of this sequence is a human donor in a cohort sampled during active COVID-19. Sequenced: peripheral blood. Recombination joined TRBV15 with TRBJ1-2; a tentative D call is TRBD1 (5 bases match). CDR3 sequence: CATSRGGETSGYTF. The sequenced DNA: TGTGCCACCAGCAGAGGGGGGGAGACGAGCGGCTACACCTTC.